The T cell receptor beta chain described here comes from a study of blood T cell repertoires in COVID-19 (dated by TCRdb to the early 2020s). With respect to the entire study: Samples covering the acute and convalescent phases of COVID-19 were provided by collaborators in the United States, Italy and Spain. Samples were obtained from the ongoing ImmuneRACE study (first 160 participants) and from 1,254 subjects provided by 6 global collaborators. The material from the prospective study consisted of cDNA or gDNA derived from T cells, B-cell-depleted T cells, or PBMCs. The repertoires were made available in a free public database intended to serve as a resource for research on the immune response to SARS-CoV-2. The sample metadata nearly always contained a de-identified subject ID, COVID-19 status, age in years and sex. Where available, HLA class I and class II types were taken from metadata supplied by the sample provider and were not determined by assay-based typing. Subjects who had been exposed to COVID-19, were actively infected with it, or had recovered from it provided the deeply sampled blood TCRbeta repertoires that made up the dataset. Overall study outcomes, separate from this receptor: How much clinical and demographic metadata was included differed by source and by participant, and the metadata was provided uncurated.

V is shortened by 4 bases, J by 4 bases, and the region joining them spans 14 bases. The CDR3 measures 14 amino acids from cysteine to phenylalanine. The CDR3 DNA has 42 bases and is translated from base 1. The germline V gene encodes CDR1 SGHAT and CDR2 FQNNGV. One collaborating source in Seattle enrolled patients during active infection and followed them longitudinally through the course of disease. The collaborating institutions used their own protocols to collect whole blood in K2EDTA tubes. For TCRbeta analysis, collaborators shipped samples as frozen whole blood, isolated PBMCs, or DNA extracted from either of those sample types. For this clone: Its antigen has not been determined. The record has no base qualities; no much larger clone is one base away.

TCRbeta CDR3 regions were amplified from genomic DNA using the immunoSEQ Assay, a bias-controlled multiplex PCR. The study's own analysis went as follows. The number of nucleated cells in each sample was estimated from the amplification of reference gene primers within the assay. Sequence reads were collapsed and filtered to measure the absolute abundance of every unique TCRbeta CDR3 rearrangement. For each sample, productive Simpson clonality was calculated by taking the square root of Simpson's diversity index across productive rearrangements. TCRdb's version of the immuneACCESS table is confined to in-frame rearrangements and falls short of the full clone set. An unresolved V gene accounts for under half of the shortfall where checked; the remainder is of unknown origin. From that table come the V and J calls and clone size; the DNA was used to work out D and trimming. The sample data list roughly 380,000 clones, and around 89% of these were observed just once. Under 2% of the sample rests with the top ten.

The source of this sequence is a woman in her 40s with COVID-19, enrolled during active disease. Sequencing input: peripheral blood. Rearrangement joined TRBV11-2 to TRBJ2-7; D gene: possibly TRBD2, on 6 matching bases. The DNA sequence follows: TGTGCCAGCAGCTCTGGGAGGAGGGGTTACGAGCAGTACTTC. This codes for CASSSGRRGYEQYF. The entire variable domain, with the stretches around the CDR3 drawn from the reference TRBV11-2 and TRBJ2-7 proteins, is EAGVAQSPRYKIIEKRQSVAFWCNPISGHATLYWYQQILGQGPKLLIQFQNNGVVDDSQLPKDRFSAERLKGVDSTLKIQPAKLEDSAVYLCASSSGRRGYEQYFGPGTRLTVT.